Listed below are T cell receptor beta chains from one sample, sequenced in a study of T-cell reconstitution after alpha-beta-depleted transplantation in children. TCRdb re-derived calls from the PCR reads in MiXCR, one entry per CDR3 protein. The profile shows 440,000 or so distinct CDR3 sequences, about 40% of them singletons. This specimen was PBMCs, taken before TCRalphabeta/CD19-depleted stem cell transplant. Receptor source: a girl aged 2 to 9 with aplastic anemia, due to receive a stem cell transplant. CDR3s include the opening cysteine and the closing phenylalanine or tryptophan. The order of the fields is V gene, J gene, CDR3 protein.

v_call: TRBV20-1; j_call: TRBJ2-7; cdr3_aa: CSALGIDRAVSYEQYF
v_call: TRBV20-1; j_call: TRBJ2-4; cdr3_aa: CSARGENIQYF
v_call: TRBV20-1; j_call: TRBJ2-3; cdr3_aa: CSADSPVPDTQYF
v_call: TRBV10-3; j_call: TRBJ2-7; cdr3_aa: CAISEVGTVYEQYF
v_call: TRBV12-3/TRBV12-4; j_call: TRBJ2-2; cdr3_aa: CASRRDGNTGELFF
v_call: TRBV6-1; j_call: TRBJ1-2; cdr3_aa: CASSSGTGESYGYTF
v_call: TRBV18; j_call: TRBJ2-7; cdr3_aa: CASSRVTPSYEQYF
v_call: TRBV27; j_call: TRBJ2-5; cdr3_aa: CASTPTGKQETQYF
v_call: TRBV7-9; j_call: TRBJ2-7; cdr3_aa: CASSLPRAGYEQYF
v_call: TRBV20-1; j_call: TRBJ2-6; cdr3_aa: CSASTGSGANVLTF
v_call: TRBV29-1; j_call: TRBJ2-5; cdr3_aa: CSVPKGGRETQYF
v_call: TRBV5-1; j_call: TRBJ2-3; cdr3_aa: CASRYRADADTQYF
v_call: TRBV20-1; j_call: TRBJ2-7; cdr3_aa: CSARWTAQNIYEQYF
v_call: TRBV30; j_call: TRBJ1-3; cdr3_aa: CGRQGSANTIYF
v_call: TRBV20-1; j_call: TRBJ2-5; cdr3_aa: CSARGGSPQETQYF
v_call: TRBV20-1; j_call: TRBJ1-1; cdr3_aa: CSARDFGGWNTEAFF
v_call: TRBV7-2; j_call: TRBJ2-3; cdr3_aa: CASSSKSSGSLRSSTDTQYF
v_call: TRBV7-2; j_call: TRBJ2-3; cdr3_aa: CASSLAGGNTQYF
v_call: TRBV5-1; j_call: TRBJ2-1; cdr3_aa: CASSSGRGNEQFF
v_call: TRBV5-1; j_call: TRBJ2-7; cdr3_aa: CASSPMAPYEQYF
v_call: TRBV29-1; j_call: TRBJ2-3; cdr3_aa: CSVLRTGQVADTQYF
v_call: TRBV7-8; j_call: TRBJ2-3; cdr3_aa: CASSPGYGERTDTQYF
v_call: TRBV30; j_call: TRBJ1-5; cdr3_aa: CAWSVRGGSQPQHF
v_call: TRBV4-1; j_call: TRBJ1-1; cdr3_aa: CASRRGPDTAYTEAFF
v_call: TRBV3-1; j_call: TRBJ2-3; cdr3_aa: CASSQDIPPGGATDTQYF
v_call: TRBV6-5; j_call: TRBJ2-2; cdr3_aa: CASSYSWDRLNTGELFF
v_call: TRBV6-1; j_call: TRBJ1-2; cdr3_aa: CASTPGTGTKYGYTF
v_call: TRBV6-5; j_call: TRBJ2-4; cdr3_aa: CAVSSKNIQYF
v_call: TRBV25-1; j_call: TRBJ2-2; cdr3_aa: CASMVGSAGELFF